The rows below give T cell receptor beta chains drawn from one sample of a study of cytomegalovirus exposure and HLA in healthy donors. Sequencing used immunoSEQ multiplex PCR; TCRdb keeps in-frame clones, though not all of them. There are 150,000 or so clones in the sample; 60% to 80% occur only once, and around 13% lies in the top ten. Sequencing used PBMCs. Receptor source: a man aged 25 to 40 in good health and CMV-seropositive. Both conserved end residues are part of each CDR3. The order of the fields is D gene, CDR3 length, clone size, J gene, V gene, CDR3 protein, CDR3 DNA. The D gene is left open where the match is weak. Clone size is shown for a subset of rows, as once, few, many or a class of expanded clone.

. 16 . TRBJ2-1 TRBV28 CASSDAVGVLFDEQFF TGTGCCAGCAGTGACGCGGTGGGAGTTCTCTTCGATGAGCAGTTCTTC
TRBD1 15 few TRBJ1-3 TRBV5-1 CASSLSGGEGNTIYF TGCGCCAGCAGCCTATCAGGGGGCGAAGGAAACACCATATATTTT
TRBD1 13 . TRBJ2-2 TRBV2 CASTGQGAGELFF TGTGCCAGCACTGGACAGGGGGCAGGGGAGCTGTTTTTT
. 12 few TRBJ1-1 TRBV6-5 CASSSQGREAFF TGTGCCAGCAGTTCTCAGGGGCGCGAAGCTTTCTTT
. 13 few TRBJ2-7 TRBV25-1 CASSETQGYEQYF TGTGCCAGCAGTGAAACACAGGGCTACGAGCAGTACTTC
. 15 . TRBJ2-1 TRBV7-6 CASHPLTGFDNEQFF TGTGCCAGCCATCCTCTGACAGGATTTGACAATGAGCAGTTCTTC
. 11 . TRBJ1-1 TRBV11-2 CASTLGQEAFF TGTGCCAGCACCCTCGGACAGGAAGCTTTCTTT
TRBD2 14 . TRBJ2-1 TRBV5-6 CASSWGLADNEQFF TGTGCCAGCAGCTGGGGACTAGCGGACAATGAGCAGTTCTTC
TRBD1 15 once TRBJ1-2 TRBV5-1 CASSLTGTGVYGYTF TGCGCCAGCAGCTTAACCGGGACAGGGGTCTATGGCTACACCTTC
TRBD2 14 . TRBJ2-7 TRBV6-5 CASTRLAGDYEQYF TGTGCCAGCACTCGACTAGCGGGGGACTACGAGCAGTACTTC
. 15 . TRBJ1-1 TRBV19 CASSIDTARRTEAFF TGTGCCAGTAGTATTGATACAGCCCGTAGGACTGAAGCTTTCTTT
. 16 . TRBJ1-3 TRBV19 CASSPGTLAAGNTIYF TGTGCCAGTAGTCCCGGGACACTTGCTGCTGGAAACACCATATATTTT
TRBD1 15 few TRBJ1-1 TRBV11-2 CASSPRDRGHTEAFF TGTGCCAGCAGCCCCCGGGACAGGGGCCACACTGAAGCTTTCTTT
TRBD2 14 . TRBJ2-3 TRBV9 CASSVVGGVDTQYF TGTGCCAGCAGCGTAGTTGGGGGGGTGGATACGCAGTATTTT
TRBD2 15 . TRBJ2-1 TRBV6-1 CASTTGLAEYNEQFF TGTGCCAGCACGACGGGACTAGCGGAATACAATGAGCAGTTCTTC
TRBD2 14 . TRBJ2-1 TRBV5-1 CASRGTSGYNEQFF TGCGCCAGCAGGGGGACTAGCGGGTACAATGAGCAGTTCTTC
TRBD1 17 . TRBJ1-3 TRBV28 CASSLSQGANSGNTIYF TGTGCCAGCAGTTTGTCACAGGGGGCCAACTCTGGAAACACCATATATTTT
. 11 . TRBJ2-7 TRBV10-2 CASSEGSEQYF TGCGCCAGCAGTGAGGGGAGTGAGCAGTACTTC
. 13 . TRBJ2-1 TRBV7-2 CASSSSLGYEQFF TGTGCCAGCAGCTCCTCCTTGGGCTATGAGCAGTTCTTC
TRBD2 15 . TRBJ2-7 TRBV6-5 CATTTGLAGAYEQYF TGTGCCACAACAACGGGACTAGCGGGAGCCTACGAGCAGTACTTC
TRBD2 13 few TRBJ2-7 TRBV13 CASSLGRVYEQYF TGTGCCAGCAGCTTGGGGAGGGTCTACGAGCAGTACTTC
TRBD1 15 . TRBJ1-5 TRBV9 CASSEGGDRGQPQHF TGTGCCAGCAGCGAGGGAGGTGACAGGGGTCAGCCCCAGCATTTT
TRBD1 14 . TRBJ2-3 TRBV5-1 CASSFTGDADTQYF TGCGCCAGCAGTTTTACAGGGGACGCAGATACGCAGTATTTT
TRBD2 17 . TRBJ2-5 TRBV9 CASSAPRAGGPAKTQYF TGTGCCAGCAGCGCCCCCCGGGCGGGAGGGCCGGCGAAGACCCAGTACTTC
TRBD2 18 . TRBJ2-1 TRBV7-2 CASSRKTSAGVSYNEQFF TGTGCCAGCAGTCGAAAAACTTCGGCGGGAGTCAGCTACAATGAGCAGTTCTTC
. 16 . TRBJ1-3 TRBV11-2 CASSPFGQGNGNTIYF TGTGCCAGCAGCCCCTTTGGGCAGGGGAATGGAAACACCATATATTTT
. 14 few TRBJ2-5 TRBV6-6 CATRGDRTQETQYF TGTGCCACCCGGGGTGACAGGACCCAAGAGACCCAGTACTTC
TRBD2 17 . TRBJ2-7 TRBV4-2 CASSQEVGLALSYEQYF TGTGCCAGCAGCCAAGAGGTTGGACTAGCGTTATCCTACGAGCAGTACTTC
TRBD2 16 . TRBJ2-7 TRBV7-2 CASSLKLAGGPYEQYF TGTGCCAGCAGCCTGAAACTAGCGGGAGGCCCCTACGAGCAGTACTTC
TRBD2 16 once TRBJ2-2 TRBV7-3 CASSLPPGLVSGELFF TGTGCCAGCAGCTTACCCCCAGGACTAGTATCCGGGGAGCTGTTTTTT
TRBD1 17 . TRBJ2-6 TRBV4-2 CASSQGTGVSGANVLTF TGTGCCAGCAGCCAGGGGACAGGGGTCTCTGGGGCCAACGTCCTGACTTTC
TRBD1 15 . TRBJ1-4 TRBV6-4 CASSPNRGGDEKLFF TGTGCCAGCAGTCCTAACAGGGGAGGAGATGAAAAACTGTTTTTT
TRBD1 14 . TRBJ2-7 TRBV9 CASSLVPGGGEQYF TGTGCCAGCAGCCTAGTCCCAGGGGGCGGGGAGCAGTACTTC
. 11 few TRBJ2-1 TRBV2 CASSADNEQFF TGTGCCAGCAGTGCAGACAATGAGCAGTTCTTC
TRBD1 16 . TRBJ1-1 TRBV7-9 CASSPRDRGHGTEAFF TGTGCCAGCAGCCCCAGAGACAGGGGGCACGGTACTGAAGCTTTCTTT
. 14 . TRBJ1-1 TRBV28 CASSWRGASTEAFF TGTGCCAGCAGTTGGCGGGGGGCGAGTACTGAAGCTTTCTTT
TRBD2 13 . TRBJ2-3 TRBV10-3 CATERESTDTQYF TGTGCCACGGAGCGGGAAAGCACAGATACGCAGTATTTT
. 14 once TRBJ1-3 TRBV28 CASSFGGSGNTIYF TGTGCCAGCAGTTTCGGGGGGTCTGGAAACACCATATATTTT
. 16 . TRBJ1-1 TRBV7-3 CASSPHGGGMNTEAFF TGTGCCAGCAGCCCTCACGGAGGCGGAATGAACACTGAAGCTTTCTTT
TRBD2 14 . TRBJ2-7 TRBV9 CASSPSGSSYEQYF TGTGCCAGCAGCCCTAGCGGAAGCTCCTACGAGCAGTACTTC
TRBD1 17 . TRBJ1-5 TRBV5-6 CASSIYSLGQGSQPQHF TGTGCCAGCAGCATTTACTCACTGGGACAGGGGAGTCAGCCCCAGCATTTT
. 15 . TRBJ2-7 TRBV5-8 CASSLLFSPYVEQYF TGTGCCAGCAGCTTGTTATTCTCTCCCTACGTAGAGCAGTACTTC
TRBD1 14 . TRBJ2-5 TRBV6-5 CASSETGGEETQYF TGTGCCAGCAGTGAGACAGGGGGGGAAGAGACCCAGTACTTC
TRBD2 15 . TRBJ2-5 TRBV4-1 CASSQQSSGIEEQYF TGCGCCAGCAGCCAACAGTCTAGCGGGATAGAAGAGCAGTACTTC
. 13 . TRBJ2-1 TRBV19 CASSMTGYNEQFF TGTGCCAGTTCAATGACAGGCTACAATGAGCAGTTCTTC